Shown below are 18 T cell receptor beta chains from a single sample sequenced in a study of T cell responses to AZD1222 COVID-19 vaccine. Sequenced by immunoSEQ multiplex PCR; TCRdb stores in-frame clones only, minus some. Here the sample spans roughly 110,000 clones, roughly 88% being singletons. The sample in question was peripheral blood, obtained 28 days after the second AZD1222 dose. The origin of the receptors is an adult who received the AZD1222 COVID-19 vaccine.

The chain combines TRBV28 with TRBJ2-1; 8 bases are shared with TRBD2. V lost 4 bases, J lost 0 bases, and 2 bases stayed unmatched. Per the germline V gene, CDR1 is MDHEN and CDR2 is SYDVKM. CDR3 length: 15 amino acids. The CDR3 coding sequence is TGTGCCAGCAGTTCGGGGGGGAGCTCCTACAATGAGCAGTTCTTC. Protein: CASSSGGSSYNEQFF.

The J gene is TRBJ1-2, the V gene TRBV29-1, with D possibly being TRBD1 (6 bases). Germline V gene data show CDR1 as SQVTM and CDR2 as ANQGSEA. The CDR3 extends over 12 amino acids. The chain's CDR3 is CTGFWGAEGYTF. CDR3 nucleotide sequence: TGCACGGGCTTTTGGGGGGCTGAAGGCTACACCTTC.

CDR3 sequence: CASSATFGRSNYGYTF. The CDR3, as DNA: TGTGCCAGCAGCGCCACTTTCGGCAGGTCAAACTATGGCTACACCTTC. The chain uses TRBV7-9 and TRBJ1-2; D not resolved. CDR3 size: 16 residues. CDR1 and CDR2 from the germline V gene are SEHNR and FQNEAQ (reference sequence). Trimming took 5 bases from V and 2 from J, leaving 18 bases between them.

The chain combines TRBV2 with TRBJ2-1, with unresolved D. V was pared by 7 bases and J by 5 bases, with 9 bases between. The CDR3 sequence is 12 residues long. Germline V CDR1 and CDR2: SNHLY, FYNNEI. The DNA for the CDR3 is TGTGCCAGCACTTATTCTAACAATGAGCAGTTCTTC. Protein: CASTYSNNEQFF.

The chain joins TRBV19 to TRBJ2-2, with D maybe TRBD1 (6 bases). The CDR3 runs 15 residues. CDR1 and CDR2 (germline): LNHDA, SQIVND (reference sequence). V lost 7 bases, J lost 2 bases, and 14 bases lay in between. The DNA for the CDR3 is TGTGCCAGTACCCCAGCAGGGGCAAACACCGGGGAGCTGTTTTTT. This codes for CASTPAGANTGELFF.

The chain carries TRBV18 and TRBJ1-2; TRBD1 might be the D (6 bases). CDR1 is KGHSH, CDR2 LQKENI, per germline. The CDR3 extends over 16 amino acids. Trimming left V 2 bases short and J 0 bases short, with 13 bases between. CDR3 sequence (DNA): TGTGCCAGCTCACCAAGGACAGTTTCAGCTAACTATGGCTACACCTTC. Protein product: CASSPRTVSANYGYTF. The full variable domain, its missing parts supplied by reference TRBV18 and TRBJ1-2, is NAGVMQNPRHLVRRRGQEARLRCSPMKGHSHVYWYRQLPEEGLKFMVYLQKENIIDESGMPKERFSAEFPKEGPSILRIQQVVRGDSAAYFCASSPRTVSANYGYTFGSGTRLTVV.

The chain links TRBV6-4 to TRBJ2-3, with 16 positions matching TRBD2. Germline loops: CDR1 MRHNA, CDR2 SNTAGT. V was pared by 4 bases and J by 4 bases, with 2 bases of the junction left unmatched. The CDR3 loop spans 16 amino acids. CDR3 DNA sequence: TGTGCCAGCAGTGGCGGGACTAGCGGGGGGGCAGATACGCAGTATTTT. Protein: CASSGGTSGGADTQYF.

The chain has TRBV18 and TRBJ2-7; D perhaps matches TRBD2 (5 bases). Germline lookup yields CDR1 KGHSH and CDR2 LQKENI. This CDR3 region has 14 residues. V was cut by 6 bases and J by 5 bases, with 17 bases left in between. The CDR3 loop reads CASSPRGPPNEQYF. CDR3 in DNA: TGTGCCAGCTCCCCCAGAGGGCCCCCAAACGAGCAGTACTTC.

V gene TRBV6-4 combines with J gene TRBJ1-2; D remains unclear. The V and J ends lost 4 bases and 4 bases respectively, with 22 bases between them. The CDR3 length is 17 residues. Germline V gene sequence: CDR1 MRHNA, CDR2 SNTAGT. The CDR3 protein is CASSAEADTNRPYGYTF. DNA for the CDR3: TGTGCCAGCAGTGCGGAGGCAGACACTAACCGACCCTATGGCTACACCTTC.

As for this clone: The junction and the germline gene differ at one end; a read error may be behind it. This chain links TRBV15 with TRBJ2-7, with 7 bases lining up with TRBD1. Germline V gene data show CDR1 as LNHNV and CDR2 as YYDKDF (reference sequence). The CDR3 consists of 17 residues. DNA of the CDR3: TGTGCCACCAGCAGAGATTCCCGCAGGGGGTTCTCCCACGAGCAGTACTTC. Translation gives CATSRDSRRGFSHEQYF.

The rearrangement joins TRBV6-5 to TRBJ1-1, with D possibly TRBD1 on 5 matching bases. CDR3 length: 16 residues. Germline CDR1 is MNHEY and CDR2 is SVGAGI. The germline V and J ends were trimmed by 0 bases and 1 base, with 12 bases remaining between them. This CDR3 is CASSYSAQGPNTEAFF. The CDR3 nucleotides read TGTGCCAGCAGTTACTCTGCCCAGGGACCGAACACTGAAGCTTTCTTT.

The V call is TRBV7-2, the J call TRBJ1-2, with TRBD1 as a possible D gene (6 bases). Per the germline V gene, CDR1 is SGHTA and CDR2 is FQGNSA. Trimming shortened V by 5 bases and J by 0 bases, and 13 bases separated the two germline ends. This CDR3 is 15 amino acids long. CDR3: CASSPAGTPNYGYTF. The DNA for the CDR3 is TGTGCCAGCAGCCCCGCCGGGACACCTAACTATGGCTACACCTTC.

The chain recombines TRBV5-1 with TRBJ1-1, with D possibly being TRBD1 (6 bases). Germline CDR1 reads SGHRS; CDR2 reads YFSETQ. This CDR3 spans 14 amino acids. Between the trimmed V and J ends, which lost 0 bases and 1 base, there was a span of 7 bases. CDR3 coding DNA: TGCGCCAGCAGCTTGGACAGGGCGAACACTGAAGCTTTCTTT. It translates to CASSLDRANTEAFF. Full variable domain (remainder filled in from reference TRBV5-1 and TRBJ1-1): KAGVTQTPRYLIKTRGQQVTLSCSPISGHRSVSWYQQTPGQGLQFLFEYFSETQRNKGNFPGRFSGRQFSNSRSEMNVSTLELGDSALYLCASSLDRANTEAFFGQGTRLTVV.

The V gene is TRBV3-1 (or the pseudogene TRBV3-2), the J gene TRBJ2-3; a weak D match, TRBD1 (7 bases). CDR1 is LGHDT and CDR2 is YNNKEL in the germline V gene (reference sequence). V lost 4 bases and J lost 2, with 16 bases in between. The CDR3 totals 16 residues. CDR3: CASSLDAGGTTDTQYF. CDR3 sequence (DNA): TGTGCCAGCAGCCTCGATGCAGGGGGGACCACAGATACGCAGTATTTT.

V is TRBV4-1 and J is TRBJ1-2; D unresolved. V was clipped by 0 bases and J by 8 bases, with 16 bases between them. The germline CDR1 and CDR2 sequences are MGHRA and YSYEKL. The CDR3 totals 15 residues. CDR3 region: CASSQDNARVWGYTF. For the CDR3, the DNA is TGCGCCAGCAGCCAAGATAACGCACGGGTTTGGGGCTACACCTTC.

The rearrangement joins TRBV6-4 to TRBJ1-3; 7 positions match TRBD1. Germline loops: CDR1 MRHNA, CDR2 SNTAGT. The CDR3 covers 19 residues. Trimming removed 2 bases from V and 4 bases from J; junction bases left unmatched: 17. CDR3 protein: CASSDVVSRRGRTGNTIYF. DNA of the CDR3: TGTGCCAGCAGTGACGTGGTTAGTAGGAGGGGGCGGACGGGAAACACCATATATTTT.

The chain carries TRBV19 and TRBJ1-1; D is unclear. The germline V gene encodes CDR1 LNHDA and CDR2 SQIVND (reference sequence). The V gene lost 1 base and the J gene lost 10 bases, with 10 bases spanning the gap. There are 12 residues in the CDR3. The CDR3 DNA follows: TGTGCCAGTAGTATAGGTGCCCTCAGAGCTTTCTTT. It is translated as CASSIGALRAFF.

The rearrangement links TRBV6-4 to TRBJ1-5; TRBD1 might be the D (6 bases). CDR1 MRHNA and CDR2 SNTAGT come from the germline V gene. V was clipped by 5 bases and J by 3 bases, with 14 bases between them. The CDR3 consists of 15 residues. In DNA form, the CDR3 reads TGTGCCAGCAGTCCCGAGGGGGGGGACAATCAGCCCCAGCATTTT. Translation: CASSPEGGDNQPQHF.